This record covers a single T cell receptor beta chain. In the original processing: Nucleated cell number was recorded as an estimate derived from reference gene primer amplification. The protocol was immunoSEQ multiplex PCR, while the TCRdb copy is restricted to in-frame clones and leaves out a portion. That table is the source of V, J and clone size, and D and trimming were worked out from the DNA. The sample gives about 200,000 clones, about 88% of which show up once; 6.2% is in the top ten. The record originates from a study of blood T cell repertoires in COVID-19. Across the study: COVID-19 samples collected from the United States, Italy and Spain covered acute and convalescent phases. PBMCs, B-cell-depleted T cells, or T cells were the source of the cDNA or gDNA that made up the material.

The germline CDR1 and CDR2 sequences are MGHRA and YSYEKL. The CDR3 is 17 residues long. Losses at the gene ends were 4 bases for V and 2 bases for J; bases not matched to a gene: 11. The chain carries TRBV4-1 and TRBJ2-1; 7 positions agree with TRBD2. The receptor comes from a woman aged 35 to 49 who had recovered from COVID-19. Sequenced input: peripheral blood. This CDR3 reads CASSPIERGGPYNEQFF. The DNA for the CDR3 is TGCGCCAGCAGCCCCATCGAGAGGGGAGGGCCCTACAATGAGCAGTTCTTC.